Shown below are 30 T cell receptor beta chains from a single sample sequenced in a study of T cells in localized non-small cell lung cancer. TCRdb's copy holds only in-frame clones and misses some; the assay was immunoSEQ multiplex PCR. The sample lists around 24,000 clones; 89% were seen once. Sequenced here: peripheral blood, sampled before any cancer treatment. These receptors were obtained from a man aged 40 to 70 with stage I squamous cell lung carcinoma.

This clone has a handful of counts. The chain has TRBV13 and TRBJ1-2; D is possibly TRBD1 (6 bases). The CDR3 runs 15 residues. Trimming cost V 5 bases and J 8 bases, with 21 bases left between them. Germline V gene data show CDR1 as PRHDT and CDR2 as FYEKMQ (reference sequence). In nucleotides, the CDR3 is TGTGCCAGCAGCATCTGGACAGTCCGGTCCTCGGGCTACACCTTC. Its translation is CASSIWTVRSSGYTF.

The chain employs TRBV7-9 and TRBJ1-1, with a possible D match to TRBD1 (5 bases). CDR3 length: 14 residues. V gave up 5 bases and J gave up 0 bases, with 10 bases separating them. The germline V gene encodes CDR1 SEHNR and CDR2 FQNEAQ (reference sequence). The CDR3 region has the DNA TGTGCCAGCAGCACCCGGGACCTGAACACTGAAGCTTTCTTT. This sequence encodes CASSTRDLNTEAFF.

This clone was recorded only once. The chain joins TRBV30 to TRBJ2-2, with D uncertain. Germline V gene sequence: CDR1 GTSNPN, CDR2 SVGIG (reference sequence). The CDR3 covers 15 residues. The V gene lost 0 bases and the J gene lost 0 bases, with 8 bases spanning the gap. CDR3 in DNA: TGTGCCTGGAGTGTACTTCCAGCGAACACCGGGGAGCTGTTTTTT. Its translation: CAWSVLPANTGELFF. Full variable domain (outside the CDR3, taken from reference TRBV30 and TRBJ2-2): SQTIHQWPATLVQPVGSPLSLECTVEGTSNPNLYWYRQAAGRGLQLLFYSVGIGQISSEVPQNLSASRPQDRQFILSSKKLLLSDSGFYLCAWSVLPANTGELFFGEGSRLTVL.

The chain couples TRBV7-9 to TRBJ2-2; 13 bases are shared with TRBD2. Germline loops: CDR1 SEHNR, CDR2 FQNEAQ (reference sequence). The trim removed 1 base at V and 3 bases at J, leaving 8 bases unmatched. The CDR3 totals 19 residues. The DNA of the CDR3 is TGTGCCAGCAGCTTAGAACAACTAGCGGGGGGGATTGACACCGGGGAGCTGTTTTTT. Translating it yields CASSLEQLAGGIDTGELFF.

This sequence joins TRBV2 and TRBJ2-3, with a tentative D call TRBD2 (5 bases). The V and J ends lost 8 bases and 2 bases respectively, with 11 bases between them. There are 13 residues in the CDR3. Per germline, CDR1 SNHLY and CDR2 FYNNEI. The CDR3 nucleotides are TGTGCCAGCCAGGACTCTGTCACAGATACGCAGTATTTT. Amino acids: CASQDSVTDTQYF.

This rearrangement joins TRBV27 to TRBJ2-1; possible D gene TRBD2, 6 bases. The CDR3 is 14 residues long. CDR1 MNHEY and CDR2 SMNVEV come from the germline V gene (reference sequence). V was cut by 5 bases and J by 4 bases, with 12 bases left in between. CDR3 region: CASSPAGPYNEQFF. CDR3 bases: TGTGCCAGCAGTCCGGCGGGACCTTACAATGAGCAGTTCTTC.

This clone was seen a single time. This chain joins TRBV9 and TRBJ2-2; D not resolved. The V end lost 0 bases, the J end lost 1 base, and 7 bases lay between the germline ends. The CDR3 has 15 residues. Looked up from germline, CDR1 is SGDLS and CDR2 is YYNGEE. In DNA form, the CDR3 reads TGTGCCAGCAGCGTAGGGAACCAGAACACCGGGGAGCTGTTTTTT. Translation gives CASSVGNQNTGELFF.

The chain carries TRBV9 and TRBJ2-1; D is possibly TRBD2 (6 bases). The CDR3 has 15 residues. Between the trimmed V and J ends, which lost 3 bases and 6 bases, there was a span of 16 bases. CDR1 and CDR2 (germline): SGDLS, YYNGEE. As DNA, the CDR3 is TGTGCCAGCAGCGGCCCGGGACTGGGGGTCAATGAGCAGTTCTTC. This translates into CASSGPGLGVNEQFF. Full variable domain (rest looked up from reference TRBV9 and TRBJ2-1): DSGVTQTPKHLITATGQRVTLRCSPRSGDLSVYWYQQSLDQGLQFLIQYYNGEERAKGNILERFSAQQFPDLHSELNLSSLELGDSALYFCASSGPGLGVNEQFFGPGTRLTVL.

This clone was seen a few times. This sequence joins TRBV6-1 and TRBJ2-1, with D possibly TRBD1 on 5 matching bases. V lost 5 bases and J 8 bases, leaving 7 bases between the germline ends. There are 11 residues in the CDR3. The germline V gene has CDR1 MNHNS and CDR2 SASEGT. The CDR3 here is CASSRGDEQFF. The CDR3 DNA reads TGTGCCAGCAGTAGGGGCGATGAGCAGTTCTTC.

CDR3 amino acids: CSVEEDSGGENTEAFF. The CDR3 DNA reads as TGCAGCGTTGAAGAAGACTCAGGGGGCGAGAACACTGAAGCTTTCTTT. The chain is built from TRBV29-1 and TRBJ1-1; 8 bases agree with TRBD1. V shed 0 bases, J shed 1 base, and the junction held 7 bases outside the gene matches. Germline V gene data show CDR1 as SQVTM and CDR2 as ANQGSEA. This CDR3 has 16 residues.

This clone was counted a single time. The chain carries TRBV4-1 and TRBJ2-2; 7 positions match TRBD2. This CDR3 spans 16 amino acids. Germline V CDR1 and CDR2: MGHRA, YSYEKL. The V segment lost 3 bases and the J segment 7 bases; nucleotides outside the gene matches: 11. The CDR3 nucleotides are TGCGCCAGCAGCCACCTCCTAGCGGACGAGAACGGGGAGCTGTTTTTT. It codes for CASSHLLADENGELFF.

V usage is TRBV5-6 and J usage is TRBJ1-6, with D uncertain. The CDR3 is made up of 17 amino acids. Per germline, CDR1 SGHDT and CDR2 YYEEEE. V lost 4 bases to trimming and J lost 0 bases, with 14 bases between them. CDR3 sequence reads: CASSPYVGSSYNSPLHF. The CDR3 coding sequence is TGTGCCAGCAGCCCTTATGTAGGGAGCTCCTATAATTCACCCCTCCACTTT. The complete variable domain, with remaining parts taken from reference TRBV5-6 and TRBJ1-6, reads DAGVTQSPTHLIKTRGQQVTLRCSPKSGHDTVSWYQQALGQGPQFIFQYYEEEERQRGNFPDRFSGHQFPNYSSELNVNALLLGDSALYLCASSPYVGSSYNSPLHFGNGTRLTVT.

CDR3 sequence reads: CASSFDIGGSEKLFF. As DNA, the CDR3 is TGTGCCAGCAGCTTCGACATCGGGGGAAGTGAAAAACTGTTTTTT. This sequence joins TRBV7-2 and TRBJ1-4; TRBD1 might be the D (5 bases). Looked up from germline, CDR1 is SGHTA and CDR2 is FQGNSA. The CDR3 is 15 amino acids. The ends were cut back, 3 bases at V and 7 bases at J, with 15 bases in the middle. Looking up the rest from reference TRBV7-2 and TRBJ1-4 gives the full variable domain: GAGVSQSPSNKVTEKGKDVELRCDPISGHTALYWYRQSLGQGLEFLIYFQGNSAPDKSGLPSDRFSAERTGGSVSTLTIQRTQQEDSAVYLCASSFDIGGSEKLFFGSGTQLSVL.

J is TRBJ2-3 and V is TRBV2; no reliable D call. Germline CDR1 and CDR2: SNHLY and FYNNEI. V was pared by 7 bases and J by 0 bases, with 17 bases between. The CDR3 is 16 amino acids. CDR3 DNA: TGTGCCAGCACCGAGCCGGTTAGCCCTAGCACAGATACGCAGTATTTT. Translating it yields CASTEPVSPSTDTQYF.

This clone was counted a few times. The V call is TRBV7-2, the J call TRBJ1-6, with D perhaps matching TRBD1 (6 bases). This CDR3 has 15 amino acids. Trimming cost V 5 bases and J 9 bases, with 17 bases left between them. Germline loops: CDR1 SGHTA, CDR2 FQGNSA. The CDR3: CASSALGGSSSPLHF. The CDR3 bases are TGTGCCAGCAGCGCGCTAGGGGGTTCTAGTTCACCCCTCCACTTT.

The chain has TRBV2 and TRBJ1-1; D gene uncertain. CDR1 SNHLY and CDR2 FYNNEI come from the germline V gene. The CDR3 is 13 residues long. V was clipped by 3 bases and J by 5 bases, with 10 bases between them. This CDR3 reads CASSDWESTEAFF. CDR3 nucleotide sequence: TGTGCCAGCAGTGACTGGGAGTCTACTGAAGCTTTCTTT.

The rearrangement uses TRBV5-1 and TRBJ1-2; tentatively, D is TRBD1 (6 bases). With 0 bases removed from V and 6 bases from J, the gap between germline ends came to 12 bases. The germline V gene has CDR1 SGHRS and CDR2 YFSETQ. CDR3 size: 14 residues. CDR3 protein: CASSLETGRDGYTF. CDR3 DNA: TGCGCCAGCAGCTTGGAAACAGGGCGGGATGGCTACACCTTC.

The sample holds a few counts of this clone. The chain links TRBV19 to TRBJ2-4, with D uncertain. The V gene's germline CDR1 is LNHDA and CDR2 SQIVND (reference sequence). V gave up 3 bases and J gave up 1 base, with 7 bases separating them. The CDR3 is 14 amino acids. CDR3 loop: CASSMASAKNIQYF. The CDR3 DNA reads as TGTGCCAGTAGTATGGCGTCCGCCAAAAACATTCAGTACTTC.

The V gene is TRBV21-1, the J gene TRBJ2-5. TRBV21-1 is given as a pseudogene. The CDR3 has 17 amino acids. CDR3 DNA: TGTGCCAGCAGCAAATTGCCCCCAGCAGCCACCCAAGAGACCCAGTACTTC. It translates to CASSKLPPAATQETQYF.

This clone is medium-sized by share. This CDR3 reads CASSLGGNTEAFF. CDR3 sequence (DNA): TGCGCCAGCAGCTTGGGGGGAAACACTGAAGCTTTCTTT. This rearrangement joins TRBV5-1 to TRBJ1-1, with unresolved D. Germline-derived CDR1 and CDR2 are SGHRS and YFSETQ. The length of the CDR3 is 13 residues. Trimming took 0 bases from V and 2 from J, leaving 5 bases between them.

The rearrangement links TRBV7-9 to TRBJ2-3; D may match TRBD1 or TRBD2 (6 bases each). The CDR3 has 16 amino acids. Trimming cost V 3 bases and J 3 bases, with 16 bases left between them. Germline loops: CDR1 SEHNR, CDR2 FQNEAQ (reference sequence). CDR3 sequence (DNA): TGTGCCAGCAGCTTCCCATGGAGAGGGGGGACAGATACGCAGTATTTT. Protein: CASSFPWRGGTDTQYF.

This clone has a single count. In DNA, the CDR3 is TGTGTGAAGCCCGTAGATACGCAGTATTTT. Translating gives CVKPVDTQYF. The rearrangement links TRBV12-2 to TRBJ2-3; the table's D call TRBD2 went unverified against the DNA. TRBV12-2 is a pseudogene. The CDR3 loop spans 10 amino acids.

The V call is TRBV15, the J call TRBJ2-7; D possibly corresponds to TRBD1 (6 bases). Trimming removed 3 bases from V and 11 bases from J, with 20 bases in between. CDR3 length: 14 residues. Looked up from germline, CDR1 is LNHNV and CDR2 is YYDKDF (reference sequence). The DNA for the CDR3 is TGTGCCACCAGCAGGGAAAGAGGGCCTTACAGGGAGTACTTC. As protein: CATSRERGPYREYF.

The chain employs TRBV5-1 and TRBJ2-1; D not resolved. From germline, CDR1 is SGHRS and CDR2 YFSETQ. This CDR3 spans 16 amino acids. The V end was cut by 0 bases, the J end by 3 bases, with 13 bases between. Here the CDR3 reads CASSLGLAPFYNEQFF. DNA for the CDR3: TGCGCCAGCAGCTTGGGGTTAGCCCCCTTCTACAATGAGCAGTTCTTC.

The J gene is TRBJ1-5, the V gene TRBV19; the D is unclear. Germline CDR1 LNHDA, CDR2 SQIVND (reference sequence). Trimming cost V 8 bases and J 3 bases, with 14 bases left between them. The CDR3 consists of 14 residues. CDR3 residues: CASSGGQNNQPQHF. Written as DNA, the CDR3 is TGTGCCAGTTCCGGCGGGCAGAACAATCAGCCCCAGCATTTT.

The chain recombines TRBV28 with TRBJ2-7; TRBD1 matches at 7 bases. Germline trimming cut 6 bases from V and 3 bases from J; bases unmatched to any gene: 8. The CDR3 is made up of 14 amino acids. Germline V gives CDR1 MDHEN, CDR2 SYDVKM. The CDR3 bases are TGTGCCAGCAGCCAAGATTACAGGGGCTACGAGCAGTACTTC. Translated, it gives CASSQDYRGYEQYF.

V is TRBV5-4 and J is TRBJ1-4, with 10 positions matching TRBD1. CDR1 is SGHNT, CDR2 YYREEE, per germline (reference sequence). There are 17 residues in the CDR3. The V gene end was trimmed by 2 bases and the J gene end by 3 bases; junction bases not matched to a gene: 7. Here the CDR3 DNA reads TGTGCCAGCAGCTTTAAGGGACAGGGGAGGGCTAATGAAAAACTGTTTTTT. Its protein is CASSFKGQGRANEKLFF.

The rearrangement uses TRBV2 and TRBJ2-5; D not resolved. V was pared by 3 bases and J by 0 bases, with 8 bases between. The CDR3 is 14 residues long. The germline CDR1 and CDR2 sequences are SNHLY and FYNNEI. The CDR3 protein is CASSEALYQETQYF. CDR3 coding DNA: TGTGCCAGCAGTGAGGCTCTGTACCAAGAGACCCAGTACTTC. Full variable domain (missing parts from reference TRBV2 and TRBJ2-5): EPEVTQTPSHQVTQMGQEVILRCVPISNHLYFYWYRQILGQKVEFLVSFYNNEISEKSEIFDDQFSVERPDGSNFTLKIRSTKLEDSAMYFCASSEALYQETQYFGPGTRLLVL.

CDR3 nucleotide sequence: TGTGCCAGCAGCTTAGGATATGGGAATCCAGCCAAAAACATTCAGTACTTC. Translated, it gives CASSLGYGNPAKNIQYF. The gene calls are TRBV7-9 and TRBJ2-4, with no clear D. In germline, CDR1 is SEHNR, CDR2 FQNEAQ (reference sequence). The ends were cut back, 1 base at V and 0 bases at J, with 13 bases in the middle. The CDR3 is 17 residues long.

The chain joins TRBV7-8 to TRBJ1-1; D remains unclear. Germline values: CDR1 SGHVS, CDR2 FQNEAQ. Trimming pared 3 bases from V and 8 bases from J, leaving 16 bases between. CDR3 length equals 14 residues. The DNA for the CDR3 is TGTGCCAGCAGCTTCCGGGGAGGGCCAAACGAAGCTTTCTTT. As protein: CASSFRGGPNEAFF.